The clone carrying this T cell receptor (beta chain) was seen just once. The antigen remains undetermined. Primers for the PCR totalled 60 Vbeta and 13 Jbeta. Clones were read by immunoSEQ multiplex PCR, and TCRdb kept only the in-frame ones, dropping some. The sample contains 79,000 or so clones, 65% to 75% of which appear only once. This sample was taken from a study of cytomegalovirus exposure and HLA in healthy donors. The CDR3 has 15 amino acids. Germline values: CDR1 SGHDT, CDR2 YYEEEE. V was trimmed by 4 bases and J by 1 base, leaving 9 bases between them. Overall study findings and caveats: Some V segments could not be told apart, so they were left out, TRBV6-2 and TRBV6-3 among them.

Sequenced input: PBMCs. The receptor comes from a woman in her 40s in good health and CMV-seropositive. The rearrangement uses TRBV5-6 and TRBJ2-6, with D perhaps TRBD2 (6 bases). CDR3 DNA sequence: TGTGCCAGCAGCCTGCTAGCGTCTGGGGCCAACGTCCTGACTTTC. Protein: CASSLLASGANVLTF.